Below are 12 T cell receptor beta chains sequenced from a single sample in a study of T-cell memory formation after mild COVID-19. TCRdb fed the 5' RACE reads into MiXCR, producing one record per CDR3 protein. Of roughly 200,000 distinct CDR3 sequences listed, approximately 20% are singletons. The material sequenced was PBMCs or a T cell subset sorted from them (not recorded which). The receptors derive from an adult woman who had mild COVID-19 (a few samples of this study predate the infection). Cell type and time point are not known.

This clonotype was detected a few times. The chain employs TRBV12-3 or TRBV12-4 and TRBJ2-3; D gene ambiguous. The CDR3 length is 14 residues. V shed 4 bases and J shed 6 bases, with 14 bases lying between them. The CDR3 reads CASSSQHPLDTQYF. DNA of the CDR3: TGTGCCAGCAGTTCCCAGCACCCTCTGGATACGCAGTATTTT.

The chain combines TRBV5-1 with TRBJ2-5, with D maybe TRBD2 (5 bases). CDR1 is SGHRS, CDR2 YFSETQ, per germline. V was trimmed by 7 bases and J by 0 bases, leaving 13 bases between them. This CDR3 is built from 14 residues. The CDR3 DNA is TGCGCCAGCGTACCTTGGGGAGACCAAGAGACCCAGTACTTC. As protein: CASVPWGDQETQYF.

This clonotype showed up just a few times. CDR3 protein: CATSDTTSGRAGELFF. The DNA of the CDR3 is TGTGCCACCAGTGACACTACTAGCGGGAGAGCCGGGGAGCTGTTTTTT. The rearrangement uses TRBV24-1 and TRBJ2-2; 11 nucleotides match TRBD2. The CDR3 totals 16 residues. With V trimmed by 4 bases and J by 6 bases, 6 bases remained unmatched. Germline CDR1 KGHDR, CDR2 SFDVKD.

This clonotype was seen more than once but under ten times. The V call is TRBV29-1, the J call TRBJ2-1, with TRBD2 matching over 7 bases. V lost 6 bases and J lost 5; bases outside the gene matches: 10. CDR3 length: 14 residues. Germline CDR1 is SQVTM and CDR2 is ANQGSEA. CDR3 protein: CSVWVGTSDNEQFF. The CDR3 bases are TGCAGCGTGTGGGTAGGAACTAGCGACAATGAGCAGTTCTTC.

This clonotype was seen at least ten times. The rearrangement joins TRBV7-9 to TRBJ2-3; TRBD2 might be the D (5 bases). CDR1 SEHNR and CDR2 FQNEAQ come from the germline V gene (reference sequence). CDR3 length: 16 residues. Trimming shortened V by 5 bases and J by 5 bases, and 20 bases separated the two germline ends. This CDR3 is CASSTAGVLGGDTQYF. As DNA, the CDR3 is TGTGCCAGCAGCACAGCCGGGGTATTAGGCGGAGATACGCAGTATTTT.

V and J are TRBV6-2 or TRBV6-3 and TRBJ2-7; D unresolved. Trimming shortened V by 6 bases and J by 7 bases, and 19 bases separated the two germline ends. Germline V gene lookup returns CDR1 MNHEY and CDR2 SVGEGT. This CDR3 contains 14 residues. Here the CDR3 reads CASSPNTGSPEQYF. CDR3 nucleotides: TGTGCCAGCAGCCCCAATACCGGAAGTCCGGAGCAGTACTTC.

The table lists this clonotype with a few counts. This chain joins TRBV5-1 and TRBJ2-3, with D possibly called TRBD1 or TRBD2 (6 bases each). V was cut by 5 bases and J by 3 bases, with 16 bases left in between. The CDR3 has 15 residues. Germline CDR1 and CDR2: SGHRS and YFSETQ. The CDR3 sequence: CASRTRGEGTDTQYF. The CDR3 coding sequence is TGCGCCAGCAGGACGAGGGGGGAAGGTACAGATACGCAGTATTTT.

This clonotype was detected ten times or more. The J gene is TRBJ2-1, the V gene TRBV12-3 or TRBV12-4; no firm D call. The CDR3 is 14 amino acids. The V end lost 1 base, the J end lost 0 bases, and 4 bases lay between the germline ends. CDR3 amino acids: CASSLGGSYNEQFF. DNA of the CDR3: TGTGCCAGCAGTTTAGGGGGCTCCTACAATGAGCAGTTCTTC.

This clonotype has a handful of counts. Here the CDR3 DNA reads TGTGCCAGCAGAAGGGGCCAACACCGCTCTGGAAACACCATATATTTT. It specifies CASRRGQHRSGNTIYF. This rearrangement joins TRBV28 to TRBJ1-3, with a tentative D call TRBD1 (5 bases). The V gene's germline CDR1 is MDHEN and CDR2 SYDVKM. This CDR3 comprises 16 residues. Trimming removed 6 bases from V and 0 bases from J, with 15 bases in between.

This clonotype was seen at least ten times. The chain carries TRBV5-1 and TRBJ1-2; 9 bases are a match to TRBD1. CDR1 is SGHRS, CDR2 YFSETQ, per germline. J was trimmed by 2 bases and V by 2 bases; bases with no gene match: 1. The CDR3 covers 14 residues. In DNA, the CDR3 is TGCGCCAGCAGCTTTGGACAGGGGAACTATGGCTACACCTTC. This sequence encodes CASSFGQGNYGYTF.

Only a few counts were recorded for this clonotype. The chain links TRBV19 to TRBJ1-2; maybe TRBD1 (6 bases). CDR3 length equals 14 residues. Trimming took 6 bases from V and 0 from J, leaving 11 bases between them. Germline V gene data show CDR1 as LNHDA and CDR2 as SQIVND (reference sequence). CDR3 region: CASREDSSNYGYTF. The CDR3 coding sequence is TGTGCCAGTAGGGAGGACAGCTCTAACTATGGCTACACCTTC.

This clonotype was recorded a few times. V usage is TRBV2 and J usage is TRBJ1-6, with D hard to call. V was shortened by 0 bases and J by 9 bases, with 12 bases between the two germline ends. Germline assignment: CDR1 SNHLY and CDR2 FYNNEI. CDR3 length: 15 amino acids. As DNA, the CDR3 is TGTGCCAGCAGTGAAGCGCAGGTCATGGGTTCACCCCTCCACTTT. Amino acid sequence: CASSEAQVMGSPLHF.